This is a list of T cell receptor beta chains from one sample in a study of radiation and T cells in renal cell carcinoma. Using immunoSEQ multiplex PCR, the repertoire was profiled, and TCRdb retains in-frame clones only, with some absent. The sample holds more than 100,000 clones; around 90% are singletons and the top ten take about 5.6%. The sequencing here drew on blood, taken from a patient whose treatment included radiotherapy and nephrectomy. These receptors all come from a woman in her 70s with renal cell carcinoma. Both conserved end residues are part of each CDR3. The D gene is left open where the match is weak. Only some rows state a clone size, as once, few, many or a class for expanded clones.

j_call d_call clone_size v_call cdr3_aa cdr3_nt
TRBJ1-5 TRBD1 . TRBV19 CASTKNWDRGFQPQHF TGTGCCAGTACCAAAAATTGGGACAGGGGGTTTCAGCCCCAGCATTTT
TRBJ1-1 TRBD1 . TRBV5-1 CASSFSHPRDRGAFF TGCGCCAGCAGCTTTTCCCATCCCCGGGACAGGGGGGCTTTCTTT
TRBJ1-2 . . TRBV7-9 CASSHLGDYGYTF TGTGCCAGCAGCCATCTCGGGGACTATGGCTACACCTTC
TRBJ2-3 . . TRBV27 CASSFPGPTDTQYF TGTGCCAGCAGTTTTCCTGGGCCCACAGATACGCAGTATTTT
TRBJ1-5 . . TRBV4-1 CASSQVVGFNQPQHF TGCGCCAGCAGCCAAGTGGTCGGGTTCAATCAGCCCCAGCATTTT
TRBJ1-4 TRBD1 . TRBV6-4 CASAEQGGEKLFF TGTGCCTCGGCGGAACAGGGGGGGGAAAAACTGTTTTTT
TRBJ1-6 TRBD1 . TRBV28 CASSLGGGRSPLHF TGTGCCAGCAGTTTAGGAGGGGGCAGGTCACCCCTCCACTTT
TRBJ2-1 TRBD1 . TRBV9 CASSAGQGFEQFF TGTGCCAGCAGCGCGGGACAGGGATTCGAGCAGTTCTTC
TRBJ2-7 . . TRBV28 CASSRFPGQNYEQYF TGTGCCAGCAGCCGCTTTCCCGGACAGAACTACGAGCAGTACTTC
TRBJ2-3 . . TRBV11-1 CASSAWMGDTQYF TGTGCCAGCAGCGCTTGGATGGGAGATACGCAGTATTTT
TRBJ1-1 . . TRBV30 CAWRREMRNTEAFF TGTGCCTGGAGGCGAGAAATGAGGAACACTGAAGCTTTCTTT
TRBJ1-5 . . TRBV7-9 CASSLVLGQPQHF TGTGCCAGCAGCTTAGTCCTCGGGCAGCCCCAGCATTTT
TRBJ2-3 TRBD2 . TRBV27 CASSRGTSGGGYENTQYF TGTGCCAGCAGCCGCGGGACTAGCGGGGGGGGCTACGAAAATACGCAGTATTTT
TRBJ2-2 TRBD1 . TRBV19 CASSLSDRWTGELFF TGTGCCAGTAGCCTGTCGGACAGGTGGACCGGGGAGCTGTTTTTT
TRBJ2-3 . . TRBV5-1 CASSASPHSGDTQYF TGCGCCAGCAGCGCCTCTCCTCACTCCGGAGATACGCAGTATTTT
TRBJ1-2 . . TRBV7-2 CASSLERSNYGYTF TGTGCCAGCAGCTTAGAACGCTCTAACTATGGCTACACCTTC
TRBJ2-3 . . TRBV6-5 CASSYEGAQYF TGTGCCAGCAGTTACGAGGGGGCGCAGTATTTT
TRBJ1-4 TRBD1 . TRBV5-1 CASSLEAGGTNEKLFF TGCGCCAGCAGCTTGGAGGCAGGGGGTACTAATGAAAAACTGTTTTTT
TRBJ1-2 TRBD1 . TRBV10-2 CASSEAGGARLGF TGCGCCAGCAGTGAGGCAGGGGGCGCGAGGTTAGGCTTC
TRBJ1-5 TRBD1 once TRBV4-1 CASSQDPGTGSQPQHF TGCGCCAGCAGCCAAGATCCGGGGACAGGGAGTCAGCCCCAGCATTTT
TRBJ2-1 TRBD1 . TRBV5-5 CASSRGQGASYNEQFF TGTGCCAGCAGCCGGGGACAGGGGGCCTCCTACAATGAGCAGTTCTTC
TRBJ1-3 . . TRBV27 CASRRSGHQGNTIYF TGTGCCAGCAGGCGCTCGGGACACCAAGGAAACACCATATATTTT
TRBJ2-2 . . TRBV7-3 CASSLKAGNTGELFF TGTGCCAGCAGCTTAAAGGCGGGGAACACCGGGGAGCTGTTTTTT
TRBJ2-7 . . TRBV5-1 CASSLEAKISNYEQYF TGCGCCAGCAGCTTGGAAGCGAAAATCTCAAACTACGAGCAGTACTTC
TRBJ2-5 TRBD1 . TRBV19 CARIGAGGFETQYF TGTGCCCGCATTGGTGCAGGGGGCTTTGAGACCCAGTACTTC